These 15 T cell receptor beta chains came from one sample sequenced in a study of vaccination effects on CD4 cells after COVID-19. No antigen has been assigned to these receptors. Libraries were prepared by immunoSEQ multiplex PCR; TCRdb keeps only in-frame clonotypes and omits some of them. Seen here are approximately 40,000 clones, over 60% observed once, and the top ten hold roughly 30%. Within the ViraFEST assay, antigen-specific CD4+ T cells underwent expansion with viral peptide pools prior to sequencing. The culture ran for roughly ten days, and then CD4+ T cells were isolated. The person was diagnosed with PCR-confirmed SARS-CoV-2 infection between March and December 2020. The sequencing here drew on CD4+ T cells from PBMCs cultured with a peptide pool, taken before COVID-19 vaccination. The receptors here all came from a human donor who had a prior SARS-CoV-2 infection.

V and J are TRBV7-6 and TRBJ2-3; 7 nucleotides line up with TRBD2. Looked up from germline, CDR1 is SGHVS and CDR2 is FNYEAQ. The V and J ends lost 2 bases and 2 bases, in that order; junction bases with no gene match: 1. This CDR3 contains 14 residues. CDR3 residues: CASSLSGVTDTQYF. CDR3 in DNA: TGTGCCAGCAGCTTAAGCGGGGTCACAGATACGCAGTATTTT.

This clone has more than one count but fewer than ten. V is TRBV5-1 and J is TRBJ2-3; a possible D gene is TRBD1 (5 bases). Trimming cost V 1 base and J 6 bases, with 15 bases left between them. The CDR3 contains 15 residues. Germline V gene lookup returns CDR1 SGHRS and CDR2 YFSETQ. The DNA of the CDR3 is TGCGCCAGCAGCTTGTACCCCCTACAGGCGGATACGCAGTATTTT. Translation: CASSLYPLQADTQYF.

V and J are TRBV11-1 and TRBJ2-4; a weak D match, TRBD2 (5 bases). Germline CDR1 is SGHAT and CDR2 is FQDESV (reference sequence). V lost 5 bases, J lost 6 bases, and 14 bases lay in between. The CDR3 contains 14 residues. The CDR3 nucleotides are TGTGCCAGCAGCCGAGGGCCATCAACAAACATTCAGTACTTC. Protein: CASSRGPSTNIQYF.

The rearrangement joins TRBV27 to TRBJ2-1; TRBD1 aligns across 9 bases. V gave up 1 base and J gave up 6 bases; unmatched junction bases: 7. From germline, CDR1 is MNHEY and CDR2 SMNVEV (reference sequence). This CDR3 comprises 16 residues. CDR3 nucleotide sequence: TGTGCCAGCAGTTTATATTGGGACAGGGTAGTCAATGAGCAGTTCTTC. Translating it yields CASSLYWDRVVNEQFF.

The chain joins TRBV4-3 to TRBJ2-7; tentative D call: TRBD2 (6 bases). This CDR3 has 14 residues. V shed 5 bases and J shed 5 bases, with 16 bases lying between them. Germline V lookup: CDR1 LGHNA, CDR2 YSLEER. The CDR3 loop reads CASSSTSSTDEQYF. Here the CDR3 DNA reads TGCGCCAGCAGCTCAACTAGCAGCACCGACGAGCAGTACTTC.

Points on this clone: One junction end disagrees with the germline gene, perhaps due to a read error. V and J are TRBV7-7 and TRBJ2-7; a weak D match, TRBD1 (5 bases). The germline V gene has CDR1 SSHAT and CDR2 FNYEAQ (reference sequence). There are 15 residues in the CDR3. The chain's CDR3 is CASSVVIQETYEQYF. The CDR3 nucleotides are TGTGCTAGCAGCGTTGTAATACAGGAAACCTACGAGCAGTACTTC. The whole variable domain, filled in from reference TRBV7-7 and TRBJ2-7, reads GAGVSQSPRYKVTKRGQDVTLRCDPISSHATLYWYQQALGQGPEFLTYFNYEAQPDKSGLPSDRFSAERPEGSISTLTIQRTEQRDSAMYRCASSVVIQETYEQYFGPGTRLTVT.

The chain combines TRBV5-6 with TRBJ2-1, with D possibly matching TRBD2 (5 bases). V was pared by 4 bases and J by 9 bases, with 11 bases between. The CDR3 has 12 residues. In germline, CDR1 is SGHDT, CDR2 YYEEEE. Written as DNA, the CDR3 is TGTGCCAGCAGCCGCCGGGGTATTGAGCAGTTCTTC. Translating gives CASSRRGIEQFF.

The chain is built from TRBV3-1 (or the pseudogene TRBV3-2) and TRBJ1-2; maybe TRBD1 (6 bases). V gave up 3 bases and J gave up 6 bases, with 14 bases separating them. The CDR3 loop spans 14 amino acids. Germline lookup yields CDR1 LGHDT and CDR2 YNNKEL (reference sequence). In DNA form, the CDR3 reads TGTGCCAGCAGCCATCCAGGGGTAGCGCATGGCTACACCTTC. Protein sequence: CASSHPGVAHGYTF.

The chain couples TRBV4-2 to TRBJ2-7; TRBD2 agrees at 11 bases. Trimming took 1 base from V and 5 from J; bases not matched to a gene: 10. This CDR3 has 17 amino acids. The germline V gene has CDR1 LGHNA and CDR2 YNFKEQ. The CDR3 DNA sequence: TGTGCCAGCAGCCAAGGGTACGCACTAGCGGGAGCCAACGAGCAGTACTTC. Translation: CASSQGYALAGANEQYF.

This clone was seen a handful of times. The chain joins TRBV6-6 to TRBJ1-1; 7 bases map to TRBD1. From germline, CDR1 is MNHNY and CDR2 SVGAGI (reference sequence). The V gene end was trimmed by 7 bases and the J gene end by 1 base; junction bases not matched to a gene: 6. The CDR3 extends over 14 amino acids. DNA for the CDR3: TGTGCCAGCATACGAGGGACAGAGAACACTGAAGCTTTCTTT. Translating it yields CASIRGTENTEAFF.

The CDR3 DNA reads as TGTGCCAGCTCACAAGACAGGCAGAACACTGAAGCTTTCTTT. It translates to CASSQDRQNTEAFF. The genes are TRBV18 and TRBJ1-1, with D tentatively TRBD1 (6 bases). The CDR3 runs 14 residues. V dropped 4 bases and J dropped 1 base, with 10 bases sitting between them. Looked up from germline, CDR1 is KGHSH and CDR2 is LQKENI.

The CDR3: CASSFYGSGGKETQYF. The CDR3 DNA reads TGTGCCAGCAGCTTTTATGGTAGCGGGGGGAAAGAGACCCAGTACTTC. The gene calls are TRBV7-9 and TRBJ2-5, with 10 bases that match TRBD2. CDR3 length: 16 residues. The ends lost 3 bases at V and 3 bases at J; junction bases unmatched: 7. The germline CDR1 and CDR2 sequences are SEHNR and FQNEAQ (reference sequence).

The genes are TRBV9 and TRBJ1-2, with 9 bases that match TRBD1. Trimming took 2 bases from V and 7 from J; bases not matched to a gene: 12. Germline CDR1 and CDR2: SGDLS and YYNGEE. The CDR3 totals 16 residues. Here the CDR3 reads CASSVGTGILKSGYTF. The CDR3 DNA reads TGTGCCAGCAGCGTCGGGACAGGGATCCTCAAGAGTGGCTACACCTTC.

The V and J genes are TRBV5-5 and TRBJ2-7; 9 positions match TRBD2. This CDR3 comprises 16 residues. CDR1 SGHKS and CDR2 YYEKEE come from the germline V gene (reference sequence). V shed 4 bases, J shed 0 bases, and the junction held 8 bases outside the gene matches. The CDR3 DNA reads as TGTGCCAGCAGCCGCCCCCTAGCGGGGAGCTCCTACGAGCAGTACTTC. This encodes CASSRPLAGSSYEQYF.

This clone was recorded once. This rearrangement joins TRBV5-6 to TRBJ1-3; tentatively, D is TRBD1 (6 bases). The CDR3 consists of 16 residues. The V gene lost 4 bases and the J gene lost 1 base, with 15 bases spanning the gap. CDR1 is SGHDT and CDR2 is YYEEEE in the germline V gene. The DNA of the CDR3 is TGTGCCAGCAGCGGGGCCGGGACAACGTCTGGAAACACCATATATTTT. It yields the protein CASSGAGTTSGNTIYF.